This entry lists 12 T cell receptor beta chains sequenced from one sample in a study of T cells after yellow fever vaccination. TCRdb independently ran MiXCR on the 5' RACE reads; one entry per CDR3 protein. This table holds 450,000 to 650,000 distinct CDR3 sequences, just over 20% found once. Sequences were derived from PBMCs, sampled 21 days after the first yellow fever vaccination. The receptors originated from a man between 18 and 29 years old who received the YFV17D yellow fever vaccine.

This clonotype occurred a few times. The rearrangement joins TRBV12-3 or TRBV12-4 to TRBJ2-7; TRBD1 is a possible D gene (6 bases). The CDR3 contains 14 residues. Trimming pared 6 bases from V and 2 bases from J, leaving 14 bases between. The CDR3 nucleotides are TGTGCCAGCAGGAAGGACAGCTGGACCTACGAGCAGTACTTC. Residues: CASRKDSWTYEQYF.

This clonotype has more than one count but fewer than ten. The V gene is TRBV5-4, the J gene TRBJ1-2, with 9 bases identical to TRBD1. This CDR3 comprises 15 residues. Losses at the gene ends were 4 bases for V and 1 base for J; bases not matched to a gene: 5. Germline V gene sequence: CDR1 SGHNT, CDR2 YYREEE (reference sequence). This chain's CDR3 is CASSEGQGRNYGYTF. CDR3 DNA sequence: TGTGCCAGCAGCGAGGGACAGGGTCGTAACTATGGCTACACCTTC.

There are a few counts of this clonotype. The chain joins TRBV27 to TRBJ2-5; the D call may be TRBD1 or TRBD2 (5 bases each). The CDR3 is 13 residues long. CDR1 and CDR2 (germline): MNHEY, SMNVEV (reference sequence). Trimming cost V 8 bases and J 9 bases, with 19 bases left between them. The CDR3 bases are TGTGCCAGCGGCATGGGACCTCGAACCCCCCAGTACTTC. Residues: CASGMGPRTPQYF.

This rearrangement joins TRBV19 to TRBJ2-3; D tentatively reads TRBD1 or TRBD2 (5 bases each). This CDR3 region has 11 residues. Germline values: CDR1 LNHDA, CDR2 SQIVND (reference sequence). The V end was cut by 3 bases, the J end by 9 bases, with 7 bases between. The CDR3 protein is CASSIGDTQYF. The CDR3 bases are TGTGCCAGTAGTATTGGGGACACGCAGTATTTT.

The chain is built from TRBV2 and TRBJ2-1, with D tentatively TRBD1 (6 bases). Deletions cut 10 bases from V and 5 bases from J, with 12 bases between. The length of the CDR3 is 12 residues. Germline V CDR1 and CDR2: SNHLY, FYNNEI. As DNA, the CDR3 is TGTGCCACCTCGGACAGCGACAATGAGCAGTTCTTC. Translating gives CATSDSDNEQFF.

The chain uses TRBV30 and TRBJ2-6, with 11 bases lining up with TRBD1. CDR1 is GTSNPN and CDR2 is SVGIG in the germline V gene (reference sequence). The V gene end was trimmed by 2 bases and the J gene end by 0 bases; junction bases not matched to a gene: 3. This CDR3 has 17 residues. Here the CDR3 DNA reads TGTGCCTGGAGTAGAGGACAGGGGGCCTCTGGGGCCAACGTCCTGACTTTC. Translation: CAWSRGQGASGANVLTF.

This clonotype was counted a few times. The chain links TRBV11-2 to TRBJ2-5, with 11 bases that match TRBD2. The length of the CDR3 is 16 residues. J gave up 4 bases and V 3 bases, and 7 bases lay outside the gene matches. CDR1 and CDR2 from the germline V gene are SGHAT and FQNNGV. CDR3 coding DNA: TGTGCCAGCAGCTTCTCTCTAGCGGGGGGAAGAGAGACCCAGTACTTC. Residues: CASSFSLAGGRETQYF.

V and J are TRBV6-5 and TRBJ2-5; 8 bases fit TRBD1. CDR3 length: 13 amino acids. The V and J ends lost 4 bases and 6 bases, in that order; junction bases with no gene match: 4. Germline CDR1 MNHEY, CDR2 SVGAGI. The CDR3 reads CASSLGTGQTQYF. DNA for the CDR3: TGTGCCAGCAGTTTAGGGACAGGTCAGACCCAGTACTTC.

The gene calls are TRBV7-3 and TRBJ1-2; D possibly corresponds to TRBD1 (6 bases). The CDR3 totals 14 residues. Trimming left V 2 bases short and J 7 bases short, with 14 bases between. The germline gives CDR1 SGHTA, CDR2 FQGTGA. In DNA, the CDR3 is TGTGCCAGCAGCTTATCGGGGGCAGTATCTGGCTACACCTTC. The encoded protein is CASSLSGAVSGYTF.

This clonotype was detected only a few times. The CDR3 protein is CSAALSGATEAFF. As DNA, the CDR3 is TGCAGTGCTGCCCTATCGGGGGCGACTGAAGCTTTCTTT. The J gene is TRBJ1-1, the V gene TRBV20-1, with D maybe TRBD1 (6 bases). Germline CDR1 and CDR2: DFQATT and SNEGSKA (reference sequence). This CDR3 spans 13 amino acids. The V and J ends lost 5 bases and 5 bases respectively, with 15 bases between them.

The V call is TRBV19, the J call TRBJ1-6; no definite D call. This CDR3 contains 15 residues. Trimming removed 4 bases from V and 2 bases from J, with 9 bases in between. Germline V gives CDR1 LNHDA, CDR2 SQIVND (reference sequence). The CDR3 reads CASSTTGTYNSPLHF. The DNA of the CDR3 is TGTGCCAGTAGTACCACCGGGACCTATAATTCACCCCTCCACTTT.

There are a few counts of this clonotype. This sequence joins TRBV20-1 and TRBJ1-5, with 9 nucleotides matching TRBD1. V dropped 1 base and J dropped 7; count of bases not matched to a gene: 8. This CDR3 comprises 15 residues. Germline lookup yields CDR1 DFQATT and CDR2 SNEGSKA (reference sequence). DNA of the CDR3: TGCAGTGCTAGAGTCGGGACAGGGTTACGGCAGCCCCAGCATTTT. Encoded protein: CSARVGTGLRQPQHF.